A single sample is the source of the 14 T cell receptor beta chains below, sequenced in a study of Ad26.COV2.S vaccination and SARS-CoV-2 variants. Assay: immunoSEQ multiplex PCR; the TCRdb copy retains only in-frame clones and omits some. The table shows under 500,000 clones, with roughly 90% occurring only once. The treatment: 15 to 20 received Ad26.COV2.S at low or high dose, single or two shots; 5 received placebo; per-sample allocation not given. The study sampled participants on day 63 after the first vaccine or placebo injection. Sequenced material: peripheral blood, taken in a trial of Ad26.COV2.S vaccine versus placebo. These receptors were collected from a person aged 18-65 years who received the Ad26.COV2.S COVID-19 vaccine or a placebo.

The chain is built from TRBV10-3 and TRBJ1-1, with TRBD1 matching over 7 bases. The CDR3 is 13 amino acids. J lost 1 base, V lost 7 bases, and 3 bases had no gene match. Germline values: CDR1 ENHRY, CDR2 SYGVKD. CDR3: CAIKGTENTEAFF. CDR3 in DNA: TGTGCCATCAAAGGGACAGAGAACACTGAAGCTTTCTTT.

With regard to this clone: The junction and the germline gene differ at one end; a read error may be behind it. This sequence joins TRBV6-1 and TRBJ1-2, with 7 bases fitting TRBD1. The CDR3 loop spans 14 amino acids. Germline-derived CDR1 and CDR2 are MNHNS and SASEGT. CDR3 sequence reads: CASSPRDSDYGYTF. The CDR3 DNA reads TGTGCCAGCAGCCCCAGGGACAGCGACTACGGCTACACCTTC.

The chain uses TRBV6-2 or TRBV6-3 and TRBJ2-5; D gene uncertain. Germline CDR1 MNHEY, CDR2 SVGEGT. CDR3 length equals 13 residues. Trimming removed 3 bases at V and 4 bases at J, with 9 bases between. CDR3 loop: CASSYDERETQYF. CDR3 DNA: TGTGCCAGCAGTTATGACGAGCGAGAGACCCAGTACTTC.

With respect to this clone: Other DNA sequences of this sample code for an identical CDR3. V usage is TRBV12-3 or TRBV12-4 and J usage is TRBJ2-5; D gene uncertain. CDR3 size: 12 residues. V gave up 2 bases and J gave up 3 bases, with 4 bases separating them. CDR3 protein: CASSLTEETQYF. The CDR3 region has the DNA TGTGCCAGCAGTTTAACGGAAGAGACCCAGTACTTC.

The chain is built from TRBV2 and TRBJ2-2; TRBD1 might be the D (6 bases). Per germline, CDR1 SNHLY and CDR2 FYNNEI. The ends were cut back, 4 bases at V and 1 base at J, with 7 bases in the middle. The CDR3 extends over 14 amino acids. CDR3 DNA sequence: TGTGCCAGCAGTGGGACAGAGAACACCGGGGAGCTGTTTTTT. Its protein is CASSGTENTGELFF. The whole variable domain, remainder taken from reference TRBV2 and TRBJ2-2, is EPEVTQTPSHQVTQMGQEVILRCVPISNHLYFYWYRQILGQKVEFLVSFYNNEISEKSEIFDDQFSVERPDGSNFTLKIRSTKLEDSAMYFCASSGTENTGELFFGEGSRLTVL.

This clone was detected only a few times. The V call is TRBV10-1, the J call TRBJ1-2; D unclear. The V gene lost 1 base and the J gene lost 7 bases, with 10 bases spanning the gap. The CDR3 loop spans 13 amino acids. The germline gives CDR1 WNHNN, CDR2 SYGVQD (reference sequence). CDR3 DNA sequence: TGCGCCAGCAGTGAGTTCCGGGTCGGTGGCTACACCTTC. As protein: CASSEFRVGGYTF.

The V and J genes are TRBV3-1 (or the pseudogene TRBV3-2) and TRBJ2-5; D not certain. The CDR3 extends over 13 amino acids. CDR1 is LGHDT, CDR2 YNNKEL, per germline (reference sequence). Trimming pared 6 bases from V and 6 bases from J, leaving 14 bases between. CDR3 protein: CASRLIRRKTQYF. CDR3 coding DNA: TGTGCCAGCAGGCTAATCAGGCGTAAGACCCAGTACTTC.

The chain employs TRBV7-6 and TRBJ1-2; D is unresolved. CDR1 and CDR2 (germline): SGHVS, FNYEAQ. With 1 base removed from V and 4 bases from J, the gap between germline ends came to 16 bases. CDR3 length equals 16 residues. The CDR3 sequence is CASSLDEFTDVYGYTF. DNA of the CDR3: TGTGCCAGCAGCTTAGACGAATTCACGGACGTCTATGGCTACACCTTC. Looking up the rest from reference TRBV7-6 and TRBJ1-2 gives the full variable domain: GAGVSQSPRYKVTKRGQDVALRCDPISGHVSLYWYRQALGQGPEFLTYFNYEAQQDKSGLPNDRFSAERPEGSISTLTIQRTEQRDSAMYRCASSLDEFTDVYGYTFGSGTRLTVV.

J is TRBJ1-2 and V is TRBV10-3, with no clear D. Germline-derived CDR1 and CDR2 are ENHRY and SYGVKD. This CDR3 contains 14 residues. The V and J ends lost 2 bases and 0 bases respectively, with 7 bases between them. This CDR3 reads CAISEAGTNYGYTF. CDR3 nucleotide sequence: TGTGCCATCAGTGAGGCGGGAACTAACTATGGCTACACCTTC.

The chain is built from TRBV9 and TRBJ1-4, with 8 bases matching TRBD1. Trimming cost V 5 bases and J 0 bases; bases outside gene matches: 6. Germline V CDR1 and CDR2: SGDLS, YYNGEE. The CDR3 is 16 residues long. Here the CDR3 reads CASSVTGGATNEKLFF. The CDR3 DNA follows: TGTGCCAGCAGTGTTACAGGGGGAGCAACTAATGAAAAACTGTTTTTT.

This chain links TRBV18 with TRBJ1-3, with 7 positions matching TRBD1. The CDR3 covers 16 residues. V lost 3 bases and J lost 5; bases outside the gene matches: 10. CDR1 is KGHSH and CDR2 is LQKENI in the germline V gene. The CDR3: CASSPTPGQQRNTIYF. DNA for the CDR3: TGTGCCAGCTCACCCACACCGGGACAGCAGAGAAACACCATATATTTT.

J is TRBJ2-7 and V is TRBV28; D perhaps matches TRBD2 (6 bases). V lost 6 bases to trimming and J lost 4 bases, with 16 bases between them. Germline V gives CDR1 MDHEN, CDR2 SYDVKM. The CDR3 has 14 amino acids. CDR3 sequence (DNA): TGTGCCAGCAGAATAGGGAGGTCGGGTTACGAGCAGTACTTC. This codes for CASRIGRSGYEQYF.

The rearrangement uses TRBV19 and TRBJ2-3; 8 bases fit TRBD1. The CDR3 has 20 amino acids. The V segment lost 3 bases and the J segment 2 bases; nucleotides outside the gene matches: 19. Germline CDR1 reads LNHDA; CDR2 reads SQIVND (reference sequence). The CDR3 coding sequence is TGTGCCAGTAGTATCTCGACCATGACAGGGGCGACACCTCCCACAGATACGCAGTATTTT. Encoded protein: CASSISTMTGATPPTDTQYF. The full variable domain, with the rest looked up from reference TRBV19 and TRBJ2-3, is DGGITQSPKYLFRKEGQNVTLSCEQNLNHDAMYWYRQDPGQGLRLIYYSQIVNDFQKGDIAEGYSVSREKKESFPLTVTSAQKNPTAFYLCASSISTMTGATPPTDTQYFGPGTRLTVL.

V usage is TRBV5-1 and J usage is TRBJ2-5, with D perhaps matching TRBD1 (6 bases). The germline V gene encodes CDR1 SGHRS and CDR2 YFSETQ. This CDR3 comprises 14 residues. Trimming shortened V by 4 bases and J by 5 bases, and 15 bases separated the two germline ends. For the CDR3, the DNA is TGCGCCAGCAGCCAGGACAGTATCGGTGAGACCCAGTACTTC. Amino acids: CASSQDSIGETQYF.